These 7 T cell receptor beta chains came from one sample sequenced in a study of vaccination and CD4 T cells after COVID-19 (dated 2022 in TCRdb). The intended sense of this specimen's treatment or condition label: approximately nine-day PBMC culture with coronavirus spike peptide pools or control peptides (ViraFEST assay). Their target antigens are unknown. Receptors were amplified or captured by PCR. TCRdb records Illumina iSeq 100 as the sequencer. TCR sequencing of DNA from cultured CD4+ T cells used the Oncomine TCR Beta short-read assay at the Johns Hopkins FTIC core. In TCRdb, the public reads were trimmed at Q25 with fastp and aligned with MiXCR, with productive beta chains retained. For every CDR3 protein sequence, its rows merge into one entry that carries the most common genes and DNA. For this sample the table gives fewer than 13,000 distinct CDR3 sequences, of which 25% to 40% were detected only once. In total, the top ten clones hold more than 8% of the sample.

The sequenced sample consisted of CD4+ T cells from blood, cultured in vitro. Receptors originate from a human donor who had recovered from COVID-19.

This clonotype has more than one count but fewer than ten. The chain employs TRBV7-9 and TRBJ1-1; TRBD1 aligns across 7 bases. The J segment lost 1 base and the V segment lost 3 bases, leaving 5 bases of the junction unmatched. Germline CDR1 is SEHNR and CDR2 is FQNEAQ (reference sequence). The CDR3 consists of 15 residues. This chain's CDR3 is CASSFYRGENTEAFF. In DNA, the CDR3 is TGTGCCAGCAGCTTCTACAGGGGCGAGAACACTGAAGCTTTCTTT.

This clonotype was observed a handful of times. The chain recombines TRBV20-1 with TRBJ2-1, with TRBD1 as a possible D gene (6 bases). The CDR3 is 13 amino acids. CDR1 is DFQATT and CDR2 is SNEGSKA in the germline V gene (reference sequence). Trimming removed 2 bases at V and 9 bases at J, with 14 bases between. CDR3: CSARIGGAPEQFF. The DNA for the CDR3 is TGCAGTGCTAGAATAGGGGGTGCTCCTGAGCAGTTCTTC.

This clonotype was recorded a few times. The chain joins TRBV6-1 to TRBJ1-5; D is uncertain. With 3 bases removed from V and 6 bases from J, the gap between germline ends came to 15 bases. Germline CDR1 is MNHNS and CDR2 is SASEGT. CDR3 length: 15 amino acids. CDR3 sequence (DNA): TGTGCCAGCAGTGAGGCCGTGGCCACAAGTCAGCCCCAGCATTTT. This gives the protein CASSEAVATSQPQHF.

The rearrangement links TRBV4-1 to TRBJ2-5, with 9 bases fitting TRBD2. The trim removed 1 base at V and 4 bases at J, leaving 10 bases unmatched. The CDR3 covers 17 residues. Per the germline V gene, CDR1 is MGHRA and CDR2 is YSYEKL. The CDR3 DNA is TGCGCCAGCAGCCAAGGGTCGCGGCTAGCGGGACTAGAGACCCAGTACTTC. Its protein product is CASSQGSRLAGLETQYF.

This clonotype qualifies as medium-sized. This chain uses TRBV27 with TRBJ1-6; a weak D match, TRBD1 (5 bases). Germline CDR1 MNHEY, CDR2 SMNVEV (reference sequence). V gave up 2 bases and J gave up 11 bases, with 7 bases separating them. The CDR3 is made up of 12 amino acids. CDR3 residues: CASSLQGAPLHF. DNA of the CDR3: TGTGCCAGCAGTTTACAAGGGGCACCCCTCCACTTT.

The V call is TRBV6-5, the J call TRBJ2-7; 8 bases match TRBD2. Germline CDR1 MNHEY, CDR2 SVGAGI. This CDR3 has 16 residues. The V segment lost 2 bases and the J segment 2 bases; nucleotides outside the gene matches: 8. The CDR3: CASSYAELAGTYEQYF. CDR3 in DNA: TGTGCCAGCAGTTACGCTGAGCTAGCGGGTACCTACGAGCAGTACTTC.

The rearrangement uses TRBV11-3 and TRBJ1-1, with a possible D match to TRBD1 (6 bases). Germline V gene data show CDR1 as SGHNT and CDR2 as YENEEA. The CDR3 sequence is 15 residues long. Trimming left V 7 bases short and J 4 bases short, with 19 bases between. The CDR3, as DNA: TGTGCCAGCACCGAGGGGGGGAGGGGAGGCACTGAAGCTTTCTTT. Its protein product is CASTEGGRGGTEAFF. Drawing the rest from reference TRBV11-3 and TRBJ1-1, the complete variable domain is EAGVVQSPRYKIIEKKQPVAFWCNPISGHNTLYWYLQNLGQGPELLIRYENEEAVDDSQLPKDRFSAERLKGVDSTLKIQPAELGDSAVYLCASTEGGRGGTEAFFGQGTRLTVV.